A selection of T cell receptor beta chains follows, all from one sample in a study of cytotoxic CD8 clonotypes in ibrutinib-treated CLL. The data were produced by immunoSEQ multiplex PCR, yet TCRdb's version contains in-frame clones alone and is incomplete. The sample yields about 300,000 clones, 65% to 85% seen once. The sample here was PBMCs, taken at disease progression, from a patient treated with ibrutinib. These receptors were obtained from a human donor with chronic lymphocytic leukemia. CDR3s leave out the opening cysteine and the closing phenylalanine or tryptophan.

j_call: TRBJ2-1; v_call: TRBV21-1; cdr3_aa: ASRGGESNEQF
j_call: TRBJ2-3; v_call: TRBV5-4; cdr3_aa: ASSRWGGPLDTQY
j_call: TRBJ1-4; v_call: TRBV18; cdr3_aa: ASSPLRTRDRNEKLF
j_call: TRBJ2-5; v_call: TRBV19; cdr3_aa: ASRGQLWETQY
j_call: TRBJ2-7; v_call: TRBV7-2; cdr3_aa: ASSTLGTGEQY
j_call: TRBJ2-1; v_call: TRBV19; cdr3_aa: ASSILASPPYNEQF
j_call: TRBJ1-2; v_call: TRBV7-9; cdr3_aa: ASRLGDTTYYT
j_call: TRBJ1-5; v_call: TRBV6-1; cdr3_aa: ASSEGRVNQPQH
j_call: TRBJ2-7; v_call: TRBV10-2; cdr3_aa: ASSESSIAAEPPYEQY
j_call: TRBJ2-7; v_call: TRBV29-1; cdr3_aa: SVEKAGSSYEQY
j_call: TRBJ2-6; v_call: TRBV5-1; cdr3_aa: ASSSQGSGANVLT
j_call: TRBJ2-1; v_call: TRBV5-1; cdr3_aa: ASSPDTLAYNEQF
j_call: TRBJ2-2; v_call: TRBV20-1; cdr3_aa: SARGTGELF
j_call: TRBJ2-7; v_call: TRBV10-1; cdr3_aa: ASSALSSYEQY
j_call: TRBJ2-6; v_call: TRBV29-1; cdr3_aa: SVPGLDFSGANVLT
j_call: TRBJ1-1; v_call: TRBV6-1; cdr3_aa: ASSEALGGALWAF
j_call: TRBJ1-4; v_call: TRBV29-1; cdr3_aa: SVWTVTEKLF
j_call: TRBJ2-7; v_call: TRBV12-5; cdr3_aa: ASGSPGTGFTYEQY
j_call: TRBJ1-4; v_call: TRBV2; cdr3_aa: ASSGGQEEKLF
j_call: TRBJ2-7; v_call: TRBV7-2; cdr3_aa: ASSLFGGGAYEQY
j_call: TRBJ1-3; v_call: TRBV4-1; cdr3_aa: ASSQPPGDSGNTIY
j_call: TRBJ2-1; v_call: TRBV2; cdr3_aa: ASTQDRSWDEQF
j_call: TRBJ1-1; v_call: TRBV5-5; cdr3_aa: ASSVRGRLNTEAF
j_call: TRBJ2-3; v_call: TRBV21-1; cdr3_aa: ASSKKRRAPY
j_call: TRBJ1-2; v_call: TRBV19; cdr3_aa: ASTARSWQGIYGYT
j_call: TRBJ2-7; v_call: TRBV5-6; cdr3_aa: ASSSAGRYEQY
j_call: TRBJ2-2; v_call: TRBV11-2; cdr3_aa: ASSLGLAGNTGELF
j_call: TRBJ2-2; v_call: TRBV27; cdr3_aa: ASSLSQTGELF
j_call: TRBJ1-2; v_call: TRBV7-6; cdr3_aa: ASSPGTGGGNGYT
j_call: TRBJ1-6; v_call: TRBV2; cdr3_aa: ASSQDRGLNNSPLH
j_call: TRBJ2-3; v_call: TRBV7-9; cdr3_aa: ASSFQLSGGYSSTDTQY
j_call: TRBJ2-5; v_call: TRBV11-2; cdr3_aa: ASSFGLARQETQY
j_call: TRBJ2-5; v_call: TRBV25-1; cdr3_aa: ASGLDYGLTQY
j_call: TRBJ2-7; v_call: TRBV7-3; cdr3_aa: ASSLNGGGAYEQY
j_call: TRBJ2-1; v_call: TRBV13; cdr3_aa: ASSPRPLAGDEQF
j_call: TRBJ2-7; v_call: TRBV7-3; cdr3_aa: ASSLEAGPYEQY
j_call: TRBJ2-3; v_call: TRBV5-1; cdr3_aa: ASSLGQGPSTDTQY